This is a list of T cell receptor beta chains from one sample in a study of OX40 agonist ivuxolimab in advanced cancers. The method was immunoSEQ multiplex PCR; TCRdb's version includes in-frame clones alone and lacks a portion of them. The sample records approximately 12,000 clones, 65% to 80% being singletons. Material: CD4+ or CD8+ T cells sorted from blood, obtained in a trial of the OX40 agonist ivuxolimab. The receptors were gathered from an adult with an advanced solid tumor such as melanoma, head and neck, liver or kidney cancer. CDR3s include the opening cysteine and the closing phenylalanine or tryptophan. D genes are given only for firm matches. The listing skips clone size in some rows; elsewhere it reads once, few, many or a size class.

V	J	length	D	size	DNA	CDR3
TRBV7-3	TRBJ2-1	13	TRBD2	medium-sized	TGTGCCAGCAGCCGACTAGCTTACGGTGAGCAGTTCTTC	CASSRLAYGEQFF
TRBV5-1	TRBJ2-7	13	.	once	TGCGCCAGCAGCCCCTCCCCCTTCGACGAGCAGTACTTC	CASSPSPFDEQYF
TRBV7-9	TRBJ2-5	15	.	.	TGTGCCAGCCAACTCCCCTCTAGGAGGCAAGAGACCCAGTACTTC	CASQLPSRRQETQYF
TRBV10-3	TRBJ2-3	17	TRBD2	.	TGTGCCATCAGTGAAACCGGGACTAGCGGGAGCACAGATACGCAGTATTTT	CAISETGTSGSTDTQYF
TRBV5-6	TRBJ1-1	13	.	.	TGTGCCAGCAGGGGCGGGACATCCGAGGCAGCTTTCTTT	CASRGGTSEAAFF
TRBV19	TRBJ2-1	15	.	.	TGTGCCAGTAGTATAGGCGGGAACGGGTACAATGAGCAGTTCTTC	CASSIGGNGYNEQFF
TRBV9	TRBJ2-3	16	.	.	TGTGCCAGCAGCGTAGCGGGGGTATCTAGCACAGATACGCAGTATTTT	CASSVAGVSSTDTQYF
TRBV7-9	TRBJ2-7	13	TRBD1	few	TGTGCCAGCAGCTTAGCAGGGGGCCACGAGCAGTACTTC	CASSLAGGHEQYF
TRBV19	TRBJ1-1	15	.	medium-sized	TGTGCCAGTAGTATTAGCGGCAGCCTGAACACTGAAGCTTTCTTT	CASSISGSLNTEAFF
TRBV9	TRBJ2-3	16	.	.	TGTGCCAGCACCCTAGGGTTAGGTTCCAGCACAGATACGCAGTATTTT	CASTLGLGSSTDTQYF
TRBV15	TRBJ2-1	15	TRBD1	.	TGTGCCACCAGCCCCGGGACAGGGGACTACAATGAGCAGTTCTTC	CATSPGTGDYNEQFF
TRBV19	TRBJ2-1	14	TRBD2	few	TGTGCCAGTAGTTGGCTAGCGGGAGCGGATGAGCAGTTCTTC	CASSWLAGADEQFF
TRBV11-2	TRBJ2-1	15	.	once	TGTGCCAGCAGCCCTCGGGTCAGCTCCTACAATGAGCAGTTCTTC	CASSPRVSSYNEQFF
TRBV6-5	TRBJ1-3	11	.	once	TGTGCAACCGCCTCTGGAAACACCATATATTTT	CATASGNTIYF
TRBV5-5	TRBJ1-2	15	TRBD1	few	TGTGCCAGCAGCTTGTGGGGACAGCCAAACTATGGCTACACCTTC	CASSLWGQPNYGYTF
TRBV4-3	TRBJ2-7	16	TRBD2	.	TGCGCCAGCAGCCAAGATCAGGGTAGCGGGAGTTACGAGCAGTACTTC	CASSQDQGSGSYEQYF
TRBV6-5	TRBJ2-1	16	TRBD1	.	TGTGCCAGCAGTTACTCGGACAGGCGGTACTACAATGAGCAGTTCTTC	CASSYSDRRYYNEQFF
TRBV27	TRBJ2-7	14	.	.	TGTGCCAGCAGTTTAGATTTCAGGGGCCACGAGCAGTACTTC	CASSLDFRGHEQYF
TRBV5-6	TRBJ1-1	14	.	.	TGTGCCAGCAGCTTAAATCCAGGCCCCCGTGAAGCTTTCTTT	CASSLNPGPREAFF
TRBV15	TRBJ2-2	14	TRBD1	.	TGTGCCACCAGGACAGGGCACACCACCGGGGAGCTGTTTTTT	CATRTGHTTGELFF
TRBV27	TRBJ2-1	12	.	large	TGTGCCAGCAGCCGTACTAGCTTTGAGCAGTTCTTC	CASSRTSFEQFF
TRBV13	TRBJ2-7	16	.	.	TGTGCCAGCAGCTTTAGGCCCAGATACCTAGTCTACGAGCAGTACTTC	CASSFRPRYLVYEQYF
TRBV18	TRBJ1-2	15	.	.	TGTGCCAGCTCACCGATATTAGGTAACGATGGCGGCTACACCTTC	CASSPILGNDGGYTF
TRBV7-6	TRBJ2-7	13	.	.	TGTGCCAGCAGCCCTGGCCCAAATTACGAGCAGTACTTC	CASSPGPNYEQYF
TRBV9	TRBJ2-1	14	.	.	TGTGCCAGCAGCGTGAGATACTCCTACAATGAGCAGTTCTTC	CASSVRYSYNEQFF
TRBV29-1	TRBJ2-1	13	.	.	TGCAGCGTTGGTGGGAGACCCCTCATTGAGCAGTTCTTC	CSVGGRPLIEQFF
TRBV27	TRBJ2-7	14	.	.	TGTGCCAGCAGTTTCTCTGGGGACACCTACGAGCAGTACTTC	CASSFSGDTYEQYF
TRBV9	TRBJ1-1	13	.	.	TGTGCCAGCAGCTACGACGCGAACACTGAAGCTTTCTTT	CASSYDANTEAFF
TRBV28	TRBJ2-7	17	TRBD2	.	TGTGCCAGCAGTGGCTTTGTTACGGGACTAGCGGACTACGAGCAGTACTTC	CASSGFVTGLADYEQYF
TRBV28	TRBJ2-4	16	.	.	TGTGCCAGCAGTTTATTGGGGGACTGGGCCAAAAACATTCAGTACTTC	CASSLLGDWAKNIQYF
TRBV6-1	TRBJ2-5	13	TRBD2	.	TGTGCGGGGGGGGGAGACCCCCAAGAGACCCAGTACTTC	CAGGGDPQETQYF
TRBV29-1	TRBJ2-1	15	TRBD2	few	TGCAGCGCCGATCCGGGACTAGCGAGATTCAATGAGCAGTTCTTC	CSADPGLARFNEQFF
TRBV7-3	TRBJ2-7	17	.	.	TGTGCCAGCAGCTTAAGTAAGGGGGGGACAGATACCTACGAGCAGTACTTC	CASSLSKGGTDTYEQYF
TRBV11-3	TRBJ2-1	12	.	.	TGTGCCAGCAGCTCCGAGGAGGATGAGCAGTTCTTC	CASSSEEDEQFF
TRBV19	TRBJ2-5	13	.	medium-sized	TGTGCCAGTAGTACGACCTTCCAAGAGACCCAGTACTTC	CASSTTFQETQYF
TRBV15	TRBJ2-6	16	TRBD1	once	TGTGCCACCAGCAGGGACAGGGGGTCTGGGGCCAACGTCCTGACTTTC	CATSRDRGSGANVLTF
TRBV7-8	TRBJ2-2	18	TRBD2	.	TGTGCCAGCAGCTGGGGGGGAGCGGGAGGGCGGGACACCGGGGAGCTGTTTTTT	CASSWGGAGGRDTGELFF
TRBV27	TRBJ2-7	16	TRBD1	.	TGTGCCAGCAGAACACTCGGGACAGGCCGCGACCACGAGCAGTACTTC	CASRTLGTGRDHEQYF
TRBV5-6	TRBJ2-7	16	.	.	TGTGCCAGCAGCCCATTTCGGGGGGACAGCTCCTACGAGCAGTACTTC	CASSPFRGDSSYEQYF